These 15 T cell receptor beta chains share one sample of origin, sequenced in a study of response to subunit inactivated influenza vaccine. TCRdb used MiXCR to reprocess the RT-PCR reads, holding one entry per CDR3 protein. The sample consists of roughly 710,000 distinct CDR3 sequences, around 13% of them appearing once. The starting material was PBMCs from blood, obtained approximately 15 days before vaccination. Source of these receptors: a man aged 45 to 65 who received an inactivated influenza vaccine.

The chain combines TRBV5-1 with TRBJ1-1, with 7 bases matching TRBD1. J lost 5 bases, V lost 1 base, and 5 bases had no gene match. The germline V gene has CDR1 SGHRS and CDR2 YFSETQ. The CDR3 runs 14 residues. The CDR3 loop reads CASSLTTGETEAFF. The CDR3 DNA follows: TGCGCCAGCAGCTTGACCACAGGGGAAACTGAAGCTTTCTTT. The full variable domain, with the rest looked up from reference TRBV5-1 and TRBJ1-1, is KAGVTQTPRYLIKTRGQQVTLSCSPISGHRSVSWYQQTPGQGLQFLFEYFSETQRNKGNFPGRFSGRQFSNSRSEMNVSTLELGDSALYLCASSLTTGETEAFFGQGTRLTVV.

The sample holds many counts of this clonotype. The chain joins TRBV7-8 to TRBJ2-1; either TRBD1 or TRBD2 may fit D (6 bases each). The germline gives CDR1 SGHVS, CDR2 FQNEAQ. The V end was cut by 2 bases, the J end by 4 bases, with 9 bases between. This CDR3 contains 14 residues. In nucleotides, the CDR3 is TGTGCCAGCAGCTTAAGGGGGGCTTACAATGAGCAGTTCTTC. Its translation is CASSLRGAYNEQFF.

This sequence joins TRBV7-9 and TRBJ2-7, with D maybe TRBD2 (7 bases). Looked up from germline, CDR1 is SEHNR and CDR2 is FQNEAQ (reference sequence). V shed 6 bases and J shed 2 bases, with 17 bases lying between them. CDR3 length: 15 residues. The CDR3 region is CASSKQGSGTYEQYF. DNA of the CDR3: TGTGCCAGCAGTAAACAGGGAAGCGGGACCTACGAGCAGTACTTC.

This chain joins TRBV28 and TRBJ1-5; possibly TRBD1 for D (6 bases). Germline V lookup: CDR1 MDHEN, CDR2 SYDVKM. The CDR3 is 15 residues long. V gave up 6 bases and J gave up 2 bases, with 14 bases separating them. The CDR3 DNA reads as TGTGCCAGCAGGAAAGGGGGGACCGGCAATCAGCCCCAGCATTTT. Its translation is CASRKGGTGNQPQHF.

This clonotype was counted ten times or more. The chain uses TRBV25-1 and TRBJ1-1; TRBD1 matches 7 bases. The CDR3 consists of 14 residues. J was trimmed by 5 bases and V by 0 bases; bases with no gene match: 3. Germline CDR1 and CDR2: MGHDK and SYGVNS. CDR3 in amino acids: CASSEYRGSTEAFF. CDR3 coding DNA: TGTGCCAGCAGTGAATACAGGGGGAGTACTGAAGCTTTCTTT.

This clonotype has a handful of counts. The rearrangement links TRBV20-1 to TRBJ2-7, with 9 bases aligning to TRBD2. Germline V lookup: CDR1 DFQATT, CDR2 SNEGSKA (reference sequence). The CDR3 consists of 13 residues. Germline trimming cut 3 bases from V and 3 bases from J; bases unmatched to any gene: 3. The CDR3, as DNA: TGCAGTGCTAGGACTAGCGGCCTCTACGAGCAGTACTTC. The encoded protein is CSARTSGLYEQYF.

A few counts support this clonotype. The CDR3 DNA is TGCGCCAGCAGCTTGGGTGGCACCATGAACACTGAAGCTTTCTTT. Amino acids: CASSLGGTMNTEAFF. V gene TRBV5-1 combines with J gene TRBJ1-1, with no clear D. Germline CDR1 reads SGHRS; CDR2 reads YFSETQ. This CDR3 spans 15 amino acids. V was shortened by 0 bases and J by 0 bases, with 9 bases between the two germline ends.

This chain links TRBV2 with TRBJ2-1; TRBD2 matches at 10 bases. This CDR3 contains 16 residues. The germline gives CDR1 SNHLY, CDR2 FYNNEI. The J segment lost 6 bases and the V segment lost 3 bases, leaving 8 bases of the junction unmatched. The CDR3 loop reads CASSDFLAGGGNEQFF. CDR3 bases: TGTGCCAGCAGTGATTTCTTAGCGGGGGGTGGCAATGAGCAGTTCTTC.

This clonotype has a handful of counts. The DNA is omitted, as the CDR3 cannot be located on it reliably, and the CDR3 follows TCRdb's listing. V is TRBV7-9 and J is TRBJ1-5. Ends included, the CDR3 has 14 residues. Germline loops: CDR1 SEHNR, CDR2 FQNEAQ (reference sequence). The CDR3 sequence is CASSSSDGDQPQHF.

This clonotype was picked up a small number of times. This chain joins TRBV11-2 and TRBJ2-3, with 11 bases lining up with TRBD2. V lost 5 bases, J lost 5 bases, and 12 bases stayed unmatched. CDR3 length equals 17 residues. The germline V gene encodes CDR1 SGHAT and CDR2 FQNNGV. CDR3 protein: CASSTSVLAGGGDTQYF. CDR3 DNA sequence: TGTGCCAGCAGCACCTCGGTTCTAGCGGGAGGAGGAGATACGCAGTATTTT.

The gene calls are TRBV4-3 and TRBJ2-1, with D perhaps TRBD1 (7 bases). The CDR3 extends over 18 amino acids. The V end lost 0 bases, the J end lost 0 bases, and 15 bases lay between the germline ends. Looked up from germline, CDR1 is LGHNA and CDR2 is YSLEER. CDR3 sequence (DNA): TGCGCCAGCAGCCAAGATCTTGTCAGGGGGGCCTCCTACAATGAGCAGTTCTTC. This codes for CASSQDLVRGASYNEQFF.

This chain joins TRBV12-3 or TRBV12-4 and TRBJ2-7; either TRBD1 or TRBD2 may supply D (6 bases each). CDR3 length equals 12 residues. The V gene lost 5 bases and the J gene lost 6 bases, with 11 bases spanning the gap. Here the CDR3 DNA reads TGTGCCAGCAGTCCAGGGGAGGCCGAGCAGTACTTC. Translated: CASSPGEAEQYF.

This clonotype was found a few times. The chain carries TRBV4-3 and TRBJ1-1; the D gene is possibly TRBD1 (6 bases). This CDR3 is 17 amino acids long. Germline V gene lookup returns CDR1 LGHNA and CDR2 YSLEER. V dropped 3 bases and J dropped 0 bases, with 17 bases sitting between them. The DNA for the CDR3 is TGCGCCAGCAGCCAGGGACCTGAAGACAGGTTGAACACTGAAGCTTTCTTT. It yields the protein CASSQGPEDRLNTEAFF.

The chain carries TRBV28 and TRBJ2-3; 8 bases are a match to TRBD2. This CDR3 comprises 15 residues. Germline V gene data show CDR1 as MDHEN and CDR2 as SYDVKM. Trimming cost V 4 bases and J 6 bases; bases outside gene matches: 9. In DNA form, the CDR3 reads TGTGCCAGCAGTTCCCTCCGGGGGGGTAAGGATACGCAGTATTTT. Protein product: CASSSLRGGKDTQYF.

This clonotype was detected only a few times. The CDR3 reads CASSSDLGRSSYEQYF. The CDR3 DNA sequence: TGTGCCAGCAGCTCCGATTTGGGTCGAAGCTCCTACGAGCAGTACTTC. The genes are TRBV7-9 and TRBJ2-7; D gene unclear. The germline V gene has CDR1 SEHNR and CDR2 FQNEAQ (reference sequence). The CDR3 sequence is 16 residues long. The V end was cut by 4 bases, the J end by 0 bases, with 16 bases between.